These 27 T cell receptor beta chains came from one sample sequenced in a study of T cell repertoires in cytomegalovirus infection. MiXCR, run by TCRdb on the reads, gives a single entry per CDR3 protein. The sample lists approximately 160,000 distinct CDR3 sequences; approximately 17% were seen once. Sequencing was carried out using CD8+ T cells from PBMCs. These receptors were collected from a human donor in good health (CMV status not recorded). Some clones in this sample may be carry-over from other donors' samples.

The V gene is TRBV7-8, the J gene TRBJ2-3; D gene uncertain. V dropped 3 bases and J dropped 4 bases, with 11 bases sitting between them. Germline CDR1 and CDR2: SGHVS and FQNEAQ. This CDR3 has 14 residues. This CDR3 is CASSLAKRSDTQYF. CDR3 DNA sequence: TGTGCCAGCAGCTTGGCGAAGAGGTCAGATACGCAGTATTTT.

This clonotype came up a few times. The chain carries TRBV2 and TRBJ2-7; D not resolved. This CDR3 contains 15 residues. Germline assignment: CDR1 SNHLY and CDR2 FYNNEI. V was pared by 6 bases and J by 3 bases, with 18 bases between. The CDR3 protein is CASREQIDGRYEQYF. CDR3 nucleotide sequence: TGTGCCAGCAGGGAGCAGATAGACGGCCGCTACGAGCAGTACTTC.

This clonotype was recorded at least ten times. This rearrangement joins TRBV7-2 to TRBJ1-1, with a possible D match to TRBD1 (5 bases). This CDR3 comprises 15 residues. Trimming stripped 4 bases from V and 0 bases from J, with 12 bases between. The germline V gene has CDR1 SGHTA and CDR2 FQGNSA. As DNA, the CDR3 is TGTGCCAGCAGCTGGGGGAGATCCATGAACACTGAAGCTTTCTTT. It codes for CASSWGRSMNTEAFF.

The chain links TRBV7-2 to TRBJ2-1; TRBD2 matches 9 bases. This CDR3 is built from 15 residues. The J segment lost 0 bases and the V segment lost 8 bases, leaving 5 bases of the junction unmatched. Germline CDR1 reads SGHTA; CDR2 reads FQGNSA. This chain's CDR3 is CASGGGEGSYNEQFF. In DNA form, the CDR3 reads TGTGCCAGCGGCGGGGGGGAGGGCTCCTACAATGAGCAGTTCTTC.

This clonotype has a handful of counts. V gene TRBV7-9 combines with J gene TRBJ2-7; 14 nucleotides align to TRBD2. The V gene end was trimmed by 4 bases and the J gene end by 2 bases; junction bases not matched to a gene: 10. The CDR3 is 18 amino acids. Germline values: CDR1 SEHNR, CDR2 FQNEAQ (reference sequence). The CDR3 loop reads CASSSGLAGGTRTYEQYF. The CDR3 nucleotides read TGTGCCAGCAGCTCTGGACTAGCGGGAGGAACCCGAACCTACGAGCAGTACTTC.

In this sample, this clonotype turned up a few times. This chain links TRBV28 with TRBJ2-7; D remains unclear. V was trimmed by 5 bases and J by 3 bases, leaving 8 bases between them. This CDR3 is built from 12 residues. Germline V gene data show CDR1 as MDHEN and CDR2 as SYDVKM. The CDR3 DNA sequence: TGTGCCAGCAGTATTATGGGCTACGAGCAGTACTTC. This codes for CASSIMGYEQYF.

The rearrangement joins TRBV30 to TRBJ2-6; D is unresolved. V was clipped by 4 bases and J by 0 bases, with 13 bases between them. Germline CDR1 reads GTSNPN; CDR2 reads SVGIG (reference sequence). CDR3 length: 16 amino acids. The chain's CDR3 is CAWTNTAHSGANVLTF. CDR3 nucleotides: TGTGCCTGGACGAACACCGCCCACTCTGGGGCCAACGTCCTGACTTTC.

This chain uses TRBV7-9 with TRBJ1-5; 7 nucleotides line up with TRBD1. The CDR3 is 12 amino acids. The germline CDR1 and CDR2 sequences are SEHNR and FQNEAQ (reference sequence). The junction had 3 bases not matched to a gene; V was cut back by 8 bases and J by 5 bases. The CDR3 region has the DNA TGTGCCAGCTCGGACAGGTATCAGCCCCAGCATTTT. This encodes CASSDRYQPQHF.

This clonotype was detected a few times. This chain connects TRBV4-3 to TRBJ2-7, with D perhaps matching TRBD1 (5 bases). Germline CDR1 LGHNA, CDR2 YSLEER. The V end was cut by 2 bases, the J end by 1 base, with 12 bases between. The CDR3 is 15 amino acids. CDR3 in amino acids: CASSQQGFGSYEQYF. As DNA, the CDR3 is TGCGCCAGCAGCCAACAGGGTTTTGGATCCTACGAGCAGTACTTC.

The chain uses TRBV9 and TRBJ2-3, with 14 bases aligning to TRBD2. The V and J ends lost 0 bases and 2 bases, in that order; junction bases with no gene match: 11. Germline V CDR1 and CDR2: SGDLS, YYNGEE. The CDR3 extends over 20 amino acids. For the CDR3, the DNA is TGTGCCAGCAGCGTAGCCACAGGACTAGCGGGGGGCAAATCCACAGATACGCAGTATTTT. Translating gives CASSVATGLAGGKSTDTQYF.

This clonotype was found a few times. This chain joins TRBV6-6 and TRBJ1-5; D might be TRBD1 (5 bases). This CDR3 comprises 13 residues. CDR1 MNHNY and CDR2 SVGAGI come from the germline V gene (reference sequence). V lost 7 bases, J lost 4 bases, and 11 bases lay in between. The CDR3 here is CASTWTTNQPQHF. For the CDR3, the DNA is TGTGCCAGCACTTGGACAACAAATCAGCCCCAGCATTTT.

The V gene is TRBV6-6, the J gene TRBJ1-5; D is unclear. CDR1 MNHNY and CDR2 SVGAGI come from the germline V gene (reference sequence). The V end lost 0 bases, the J end lost 1 base, and 1 base lay between the germline ends. This CDR3 region has 13 residues. Written as DNA, the CDR3 is TGTGCCAGCAGTTACTCGAGCAATCAGCCCCAGCATTTT. Amino acids: CASSYSSNQPQHF.

This clonotype was detected ten times or more. In DNA, the CDR3 is TGTGCCAGCAGCTTCCTCGGGCCGAACACTGAAGCTTTCTTT. Protein: CASSFLGPNTEAFF. The chain is built from TRBV7-9 and TRBJ1-1; D remains unclear. V was pared by 3 bases and J by 1 base, with 9 bases between. In germline, CDR1 is SEHNR, CDR2 FQNEAQ (reference sequence). The CDR3 contains 14 residues.

This clonotype was detected only a few times. This chain uses TRBV6-6 with TRBJ2-1; either TRBD1 or TRBD2 may fit D (7 bases each). Trimming took 7 bases from V and 7 from J, leaving 11 bases between them. The CDR3 contains 12 residues. Looked up from germline, CDR1 is MNHNY and CDR2 is SVGAGI (reference sequence). CDR3 sequence reads: CASTGGVNEQFF. The CDR3 DNA follows: TGTGCCAGCACAGGGGGGGTGAATGAGCAGTTCTTC.

This clonotype was found many times. The V call is TRBV7-2, the J call TRBJ2-1, with a weak D call TRBD2 (6 bases). With 5 bases removed from V and 5 bases from J, the gap between germline ends came to 16 bases. CDR3 size: 15 residues. CDR1 is SGHTA and CDR2 is FQGNSA in the germline V gene. The CDR3 nucleotides read TGTGCCAGCAGCCGAGTAAATAGCGGTAACAATGAGCAGTTCTTC. Protein: CASSRVNSGNNEQFF.

This sequence joins TRBV6-2 or TRBV6-3 and TRBJ1-5; no clear D gene. V lost 4 bases, J lost 6 bases, and 13 bases lay in between. The CDR3 contains 14 residues. CDR1 and CDR2 from the germline V gene are MNHEY and SVGEGT. CDR3 in DNA: TGTGCCAGCAGTTCGGACGGGGAGCGTCAGCCCCAGCATTTT. This encodes CASSSDGERQPQHF.

The J gene is TRBJ2-7, the V gene TRBV20-1; D uncertain. The CDR3 totals 14 residues. The V gene lost 0 bases and the J gene lost 0 bases, with 9 bases spanning the gap. Per germline, CDR1 DFQATT and CDR2 SNEGSKA (reference sequence). The CDR3 region has the DNA TGCAGTGCTAGAGATCAAAGTACCTCCTACGAGCAGTACTTC. The encoded protein is CSARDQSTSYEQYF.

The chain carries TRBV6-2 or TRBV6-3 and TRBJ1-1, with D hard to call. The ends were cut back, 2 bases at V and 4 bases at J, with 11 bases in the middle. The CDR3 has 14 residues. Germline V gene data show CDR1 as MNHEY and CDR2 as SVGEGT. The CDR3 DNA is TGTGCCAGCAGTTACGAAATCAGAGGCACTGAAGCTTTCTTT. Protein sequence: CASSYEIRGTEAFF.

This clonotype appeared a single time. The V gene is TRBV28, the J gene TRBJ2-7; D perhaps matches TRBD2 (6 bases). The V gene's germline CDR1 is MDHEN and CDR2 SYDVKM. V lost 7 bases and J 7 bases, leaving 20 bases between the germline ends. This CDR3 has 14 residues. The DNA of the CDR3 is TGTGCCAGCACTTTCACTAGCCCTCCTACAGAGCAGTACTTC. Protein: CASTFTSPPTEQYF.

In its sample, this clonotype was seen a few times. The gene calls are TRBV27 and TRBJ2-1; 10 bases line up with TRBD2. Germline CDR1 is MNHEY and CDR2 is SMNVEV (reference sequence). The length of the CDR3 is 16 residues. V dropped 1 base and J dropped 7; count of bases not matched to a gene: 7. CDR3 residues: CASSLFQRGGLNEQFF. Written as DNA, the CDR3 is TGTGCCAGCAGTTTATTCCAGCGGGGGGGCCTTAATGAGCAGTTCTTC.

This clonotype was recorded once. The junction differs from germline at one of its ends, possibly a read error. The chain is built from TRBV5-3 and TRBJ2-5, with a possible D match to TRBD2 (6 bases). TRBV5-3 carries the ORF label, with uncertain function. The CDR3 sequence is 14 residues long. CDR3 protein: CASSLIAERETQYF. The CDR3 nucleotides are TGTGCCAGCAGCTTGATAGCGGAGCGGGAGACCCAGTACTTC.

Only a few counts were recorded for this clonotype. This chain joins TRBV20-1 and TRBJ2-3, with 11 bases that match TRBD2. The CDR3 is 15 amino acids. Germline CDR1 and CDR2: DFQATT and SNEGSKA (reference sequence). V gave up 4 bases and J gave up 1 base; unmatched junction bases: 4. The CDR3 region has the DNA TGCAGTGCTAACCGACTAGCGGGACGCACAGATACGCAGTATTTT. Translating it yields CSANRLAGRTDTQYF.

V usage is TRBV12-3 or TRBV12-4 and J usage is TRBJ1-2; the D is unclear. CDR3 length: 12 residues. V shed 3 bases and J shed 9 bases, with 11 bases lying between them. The CDR3 here is CASSFTRGSYTF. The CDR3 coding sequence is TGTGCCAGCAGTTTCACTCGTGGGAGCTACACCTTC.

The chain uses TRBV7-9 and TRBJ1-1; D remains ambiguous. Trimming shortened V by 5 bases and J by 3 bases, and 7 bases separated the two germline ends. Germline V gene sequence: CDR1 SEHNR, CDR2 FQNEAQ (reference sequence). The CDR3 has 12 residues. In DNA, the CDR3 is TGTGCCAGCAGCAACACAGACACTGAAGCTTTCTTT. As protein: CASSNTDTEAFF.

The chain links TRBV7-9 to TRBJ1-2; TRBD1 might be the D (5 bases). V was cut by 5 bases and J by 4 bases, with 17 bases left in between. This CDR3 comprises 15 residues. Germline assignment: CDR1 SEHNR and CDR2 FQNEAQ (reference sequence). CDR3: CASSGSSGTLYGYTF. DNA for the CDR3: TGTGCCAGCAGCGGAAGCTCCGGGACTCTCTATGGCTACACCTTC.

This clonotype showed up many times. The rearrangement uses TRBV14 and TRBJ2-1; D is possibly TRBD1 (5 bases). Germline V gene lookup returns CDR1 SGHDN and CDR2 FVKESK. The CDR3 spans 15 residues. Trimming stripped 1 base from V and 0 bases from J, with 7 bases between. CDR3 protein: CASSQARGSYNEQFF. The CDR3 nucleotides are TGTGCCAGCAGCCAAGCAAGGGGCTCCTACAATGAGCAGTTCTTC.

This clonotype was recorded at least ten times. The gene calls are TRBV7-3 and TRBJ1-5; tentative D call: TRBD1 (6 bases). The germline V gene has CDR1 SGHTA and CDR2 FQGTGA. V was clipped by 6 bases and J by 7 bases, with 13 bases between them. The CDR3 loop spans 13 amino acids. The CDR3 DNA follows: TGTGCCAGCAGTTTACAGGGTGGACAGCCCCAGCATTTT. Translating it yields CASSLQGGQPQHF.